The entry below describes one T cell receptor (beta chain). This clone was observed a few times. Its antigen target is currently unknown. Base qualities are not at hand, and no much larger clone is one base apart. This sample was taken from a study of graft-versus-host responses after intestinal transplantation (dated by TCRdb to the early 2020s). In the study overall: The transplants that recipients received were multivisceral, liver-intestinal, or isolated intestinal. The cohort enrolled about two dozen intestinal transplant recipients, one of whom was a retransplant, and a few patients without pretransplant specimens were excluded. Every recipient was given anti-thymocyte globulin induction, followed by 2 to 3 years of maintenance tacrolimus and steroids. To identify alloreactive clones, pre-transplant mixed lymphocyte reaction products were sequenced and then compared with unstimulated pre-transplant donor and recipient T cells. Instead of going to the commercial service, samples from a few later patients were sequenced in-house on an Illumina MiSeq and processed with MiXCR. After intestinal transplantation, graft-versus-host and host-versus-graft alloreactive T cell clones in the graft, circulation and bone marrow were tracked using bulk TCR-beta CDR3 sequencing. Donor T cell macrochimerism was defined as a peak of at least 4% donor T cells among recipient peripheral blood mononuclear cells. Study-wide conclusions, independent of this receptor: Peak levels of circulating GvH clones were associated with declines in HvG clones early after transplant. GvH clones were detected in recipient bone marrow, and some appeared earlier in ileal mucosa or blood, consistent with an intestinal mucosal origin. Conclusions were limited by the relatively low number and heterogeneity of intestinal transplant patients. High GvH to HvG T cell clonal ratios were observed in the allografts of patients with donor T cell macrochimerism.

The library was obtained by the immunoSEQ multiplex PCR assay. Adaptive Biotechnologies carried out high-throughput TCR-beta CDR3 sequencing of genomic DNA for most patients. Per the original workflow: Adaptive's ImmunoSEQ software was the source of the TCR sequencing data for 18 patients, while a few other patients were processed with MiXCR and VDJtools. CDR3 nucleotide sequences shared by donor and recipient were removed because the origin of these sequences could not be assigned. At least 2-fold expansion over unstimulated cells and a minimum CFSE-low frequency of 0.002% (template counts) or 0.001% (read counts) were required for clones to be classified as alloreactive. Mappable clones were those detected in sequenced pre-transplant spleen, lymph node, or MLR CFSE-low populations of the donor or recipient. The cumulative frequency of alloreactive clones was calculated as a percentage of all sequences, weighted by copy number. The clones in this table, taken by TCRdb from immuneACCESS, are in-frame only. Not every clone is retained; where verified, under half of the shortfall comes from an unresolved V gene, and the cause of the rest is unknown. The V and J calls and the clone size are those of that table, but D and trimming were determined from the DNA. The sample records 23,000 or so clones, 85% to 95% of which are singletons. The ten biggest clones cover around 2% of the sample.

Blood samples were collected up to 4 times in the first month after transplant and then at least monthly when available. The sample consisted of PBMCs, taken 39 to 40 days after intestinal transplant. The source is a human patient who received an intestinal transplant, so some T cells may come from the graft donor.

At the DNA level, the sequence is TGTGCCACCAGCAGAGAGGAGGCAGGGGATTGCGAGCAGTACTTC. Its coded protein is CATSREEAGDCEQYF. This chain joins TRBV15 to TRBJ2-7; a tentative D call is TRBD1 (6 bases match). From the cysteine up to the phenylalanine, the CDR3 has a length of 15 residues. Here the CDR3 DNA is all that survives: 45 bases in frame from base 1. Looking up the germline V gene (reference sequence) yields CDR1 LNHNV and CDR2 YYDKDF. The junction carries 15 bases between V and J, which are trimmed by 0 bases and 6 bases respectively.